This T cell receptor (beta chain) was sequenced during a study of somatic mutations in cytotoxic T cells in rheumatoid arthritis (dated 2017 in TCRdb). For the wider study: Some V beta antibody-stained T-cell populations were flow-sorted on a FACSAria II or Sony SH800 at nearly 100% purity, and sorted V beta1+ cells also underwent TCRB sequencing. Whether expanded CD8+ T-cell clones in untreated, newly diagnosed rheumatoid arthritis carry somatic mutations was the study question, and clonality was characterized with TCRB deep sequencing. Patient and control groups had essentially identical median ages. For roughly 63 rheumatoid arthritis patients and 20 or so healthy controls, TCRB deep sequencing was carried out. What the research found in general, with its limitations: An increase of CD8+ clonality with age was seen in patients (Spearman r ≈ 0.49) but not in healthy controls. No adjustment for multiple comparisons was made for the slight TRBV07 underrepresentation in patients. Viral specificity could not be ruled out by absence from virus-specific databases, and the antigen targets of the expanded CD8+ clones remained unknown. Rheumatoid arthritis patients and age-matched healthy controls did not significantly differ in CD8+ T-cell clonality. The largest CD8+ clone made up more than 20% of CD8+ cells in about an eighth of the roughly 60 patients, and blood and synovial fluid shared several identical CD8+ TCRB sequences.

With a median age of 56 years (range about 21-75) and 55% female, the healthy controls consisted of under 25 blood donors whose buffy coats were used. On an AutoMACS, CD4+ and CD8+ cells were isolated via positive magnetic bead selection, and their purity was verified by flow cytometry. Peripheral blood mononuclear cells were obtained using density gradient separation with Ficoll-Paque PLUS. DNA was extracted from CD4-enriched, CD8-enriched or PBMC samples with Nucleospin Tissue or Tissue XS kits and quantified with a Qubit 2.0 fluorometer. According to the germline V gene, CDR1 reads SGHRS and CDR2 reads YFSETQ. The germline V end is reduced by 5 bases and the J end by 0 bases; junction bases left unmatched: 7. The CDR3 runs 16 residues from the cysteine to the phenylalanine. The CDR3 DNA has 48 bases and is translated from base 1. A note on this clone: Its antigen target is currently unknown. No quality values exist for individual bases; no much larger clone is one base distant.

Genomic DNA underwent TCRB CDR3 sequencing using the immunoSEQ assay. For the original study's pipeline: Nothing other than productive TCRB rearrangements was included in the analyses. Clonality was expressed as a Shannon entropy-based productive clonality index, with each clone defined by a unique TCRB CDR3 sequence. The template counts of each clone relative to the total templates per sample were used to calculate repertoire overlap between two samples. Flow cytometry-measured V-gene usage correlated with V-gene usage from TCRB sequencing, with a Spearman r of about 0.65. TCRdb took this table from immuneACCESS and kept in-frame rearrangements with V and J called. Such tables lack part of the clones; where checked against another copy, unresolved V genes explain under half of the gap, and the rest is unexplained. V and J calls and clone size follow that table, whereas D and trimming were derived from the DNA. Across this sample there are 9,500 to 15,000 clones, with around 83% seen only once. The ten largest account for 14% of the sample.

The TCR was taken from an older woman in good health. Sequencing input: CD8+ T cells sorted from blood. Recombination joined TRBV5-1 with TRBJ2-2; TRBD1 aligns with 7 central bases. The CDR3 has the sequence CASRPPGTANTGELFF. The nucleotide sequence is TGCGCCAGCAGACCCCCCGGGACAGCGAACACCGGGGAGCTGTTTTTT.